This TCR beta chain is drawn from a study of radiotherapy plus CTLA-4 blockade in lung cancer. Study as a whole: Among all patients, around 18% showed objective responses, while approximately 30% had disease control.

Focal radiation and CTLA-4 blockade (ipilimumab) were tested in chemo-refractory metastatic non-small-cell lung cancer patients. Sequenced by immunoSEQ multiplex PCR; TCRdb stores in-frame clones only, minus some. Of more than 100,000 clones in the sample, 70% to 90% are singletons; the top ten hold 6.9%. Germline V lookup: CDR1 SGDLS, CDR2 YYNGEE. V gave up 6 bases and J gave up 1 base, with 13 bases separating them. The CDR3 contains 14 residues. The receptor comes from a human donor with non-small cell lung cancer that progressed on radiotherapy plus ipilimumab. The sequencing here drew on peripheral blood, taken from a patient treated with radiotherapy plus ipilimumab. The V and J genes are TRBV9 and TRBJ1-1, with D perhaps matching TRBD1 (5 bases). The CDR3 loop reads CASTRDPGNTEAFF. CDR3 in DNA: TGTGCCAGCACCCGGGACCCGGGGAACACTGAAGCTTTCTTT.